This record concerns one T cell receptor beta chain sequence. The investigators reverse transcribed all of the isolated RNA, so they sequenced expressed TCRB transcripts. Stem cell-like memory T cell samples averaged about 1 million reads. Profiling relied on immunoSEQ multiplex PCR, and the TCRdb table lists in-frame clones only, not all of them. Here the sample spans about 16,000 clones, about 55% being singletons. The data are from a study of beta chain features in type 1 diabetes. This TCR was sampled from a woman between 18 and 29 years old in good health. The sequenced sample was stem cell memory CD4+ T cells from blood.

The CDR3 region is CASSLLDRVGNGYTF. CDR3 coding DNA: TGTGCCAGCAGCCTCCTAGACAGGGTAGGGAATGGCTACACCTTC. J is TRBJ1-2 and V is TRBV9; 7 nucleotides align to TRBD1. Germline-derived CDR1 and CDR2 are SGDLS and YYNGEE. The V segment lost 4 bases and the J segment 6 bases; nucleotides outside the gene matches: 12. This CDR3 is 15 amino acids long.